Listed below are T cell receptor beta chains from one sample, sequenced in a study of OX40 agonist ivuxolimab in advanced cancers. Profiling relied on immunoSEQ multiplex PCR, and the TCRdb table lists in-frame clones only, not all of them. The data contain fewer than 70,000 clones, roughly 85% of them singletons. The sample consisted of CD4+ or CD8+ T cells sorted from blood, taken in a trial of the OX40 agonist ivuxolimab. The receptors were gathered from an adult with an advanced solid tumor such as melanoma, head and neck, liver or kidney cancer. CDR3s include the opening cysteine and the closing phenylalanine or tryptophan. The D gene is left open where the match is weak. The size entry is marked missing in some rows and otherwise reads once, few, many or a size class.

cdr3_nt: TGTGCCAGCACCCTCGACAGGGAAAGGAATTCACCCCTCCACTTT; cdr3_aa: CASTLDRERNSPLHF; clone_size: .; v_call: TRBV6-6; d_call: TRBD1; j_call: TRBJ1-6
cdr3_nt: TGCGCCAGCAGCTTGGACTCGGGGACTGGAAACACCATATATTTT; cdr3_aa: CASSLDSGTGNTIYF; clone_size: .; v_call: TRBV5-1; d_call: .; j_call: TRBJ1-3
cdr3_nt: TGTGCCAGCAGCTTAGTGGGGGTGGGGTACGGCTACACCTTC; cdr3_aa: CASSLVGVGYGYTF; clone_size: .; v_call: TRBV7-8; d_call: .; j_call: TRBJ1-2
cdr3_nt: TGTGCCAGCACATCTGGGAACTATGGCTACACCTTC; cdr3_aa: CASTSGNYGYTF; clone_size: .; v_call: TRBV7-8; d_call: .; j_call: TRBJ1-2
cdr3_nt: TGTGCCTGGAGTTCCGGGACAGTTAATCAGCCCCAGCATTTT; cdr3_aa: CAWSSGTVNQPQHF; clone_size: .; v_call: TRBV30; d_call: TRBD1; j_call: TRBJ1-5
cdr3_nt: TGTGCCTGGAGTCCCCCCTGGGCAGGGGGCTACACCGGGGAGCTGTTTTTT; cdr3_aa: CAWSPPWAGGYTGELFF; clone_size: .; v_call: TRBV30; d_call: TRBD1; j_call: TRBJ2-2
cdr3_nt: TGTGCCAGCAGCTTGGGTCCAGGGGAGGGAGAGACCCAGTACTTC; cdr3_aa: CASSLGPGEGETQYF; clone_size: .; v_call: TRBV5-5; d_call: .; j_call: TRBJ2-5
cdr3_nt: TGTGCCAGCATCGGGACAGGGAGTTACCAAGAGACCCAGTACTTC; cdr3_aa: CASIGTGSYQETQYF; clone_size: .; v_call: TRBV6-1; d_call: TRBD1; j_call: TRBJ2-5
cdr3_nt: TGTGCCAGCAGCTCACAGGGAGGGAATAATTCACCCCTCCACTTT; cdr3_aa: CASSSQGGNNSPLHF; clone_size: .; v_call: TRBV7-2; d_call: .; j_call: TRBJ1-6
cdr3_nt: TGTGCCAGTAGGGGCAGGGCAAAACGAGGTGAAAAACTGTTTTTT; cdr3_aa: CASRGRAKRGEKLFF; clone_size: .; v_call: TRBV19; d_call: .; j_call: TRBJ1-4
cdr3_nt: TGTGCCAGCAGTGATAACCAGGGTACCAAAAACATTCAGTACTTC; cdr3_aa: CASSDNQGTKNIQYF; clone_size: .; v_call: TRBV6-1; d_call: .; j_call: TRBJ2-4
cdr3_nt: TGTGCCAGCAGCTTAGACCGAGTAAGGACTGAAGCTTTCTTT; cdr3_aa: CASSLDRVRTEAFF; clone_size: .; v_call: TRBV7-8; d_call: .; j_call: TRBJ1-1
cdr3_nt: TGTGCCTGGAGTGTCTCGGGTGAAGCTTTCTTT; cdr3_aa: CAWSVSGEAFF; clone_size: .; v_call: TRBV30; d_call: .; j_call: TRBJ1-1
cdr3_nt: TGTGCCAGCAGCACTGGACAGGGGAGGGCTGAAGCTTTCTTT; cdr3_aa: CASSTGQGRAEAFF; clone_size: .; v_call: TRBV7-3; d_call: TRBD1; j_call: TRBJ1-1
cdr3_nt: TGTGCCAGCAGCCTGAACACCGGGGAGCTGTTTTTT; cdr3_aa: CASSLNTGELFF; clone_size: once; v_call: TRBV7-9; d_call: .; j_call: TRBJ2-2
cdr3_nt: TGCGCCAGCTTTGGGGAGACCTACGAGCAGTACTTC; cdr3_aa: CASFGETYEQYF; clone_size: .; v_call: TRBV5-1; d_call: .; j_call: TRBJ2-7
cdr3_nt: TGTGCCAGCAGCTTAGATTGGGCCAGTAATTCACCCCTCCACTTT; cdr3_aa: CASSLDWASNSPLHF; clone_size: .; v_call: TRBV11-3; d_call: .; j_call: TRBJ1-6
cdr3_nt: TGCGCCAGCAGCCAGGGAGGAGGGTCAGGGGCCAACGTCCTGACTTTC; cdr3_aa: CASSQGGGSGANVLTF; clone_size: .; v_call: TRBV4-3; d_call: .; j_call: TRBJ2-6
cdr3_nt: TGTGCCAGCAGCAAAAAGAACAGTCGACATCAATTTCCCTCTGGGGCCAACGTCCTGACTTTC; cdr3_aa: CASSKKNSRHQFPSGANVLTF; clone_size: .; v_call: TRBV21-1; d_call: .; j_call: TRBJ2-6
cdr3_nt: TGTGCCAGCAGCTTAGTAGCGAACGAGCAGTACTTC; cdr3_aa: CASSLVANEQYF; clone_size: .; v_call: TRBV7-9; d_call: .; j_call: TRBJ2-7
cdr3_nt: TGTGCCAGCAGCACTAGCGGGGCCAATGAGCAGTTCTTC; cdr3_aa: CASSTSGANEQFF; clone_size: medium-sized; v_call: TRBV7-9; d_call: TRBD2; j_call: TRBJ2-1
cdr3_nt: TGCAGCGTGGCCAGGGACATCGGGGTCATGAACACTGAAGCTTTCTTT; cdr3_aa: CSVARDIGVMNTEAFF; clone_size: .; v_call: TRBV29-1; d_call: .; j_call: TRBJ1-1
cdr3_nt: TGTGCCAGTATAAGGCAGCATCAGGGCCGGGGGAATGGCTACACCTTC; cdr3_aa: CASIRQHQGRGNGYTF; clone_size: .; v_call: TRBV19; d_call: .; j_call: TRBJ1-2
cdr3_nt: TGTGCCAGCAGTACAGGGCCGTATGGCTACACCTTC; cdr3_aa: CASSTGPYGYTF; clone_size: .; v_call: TRBV6-6; d_call: .; j_call: TRBJ1-2
cdr3_nt: TGTGCCAGCAGTGACTCGGGACTAAGCACAGATACGCAGTATTTT; cdr3_aa: CASSDSGLSTDTQYF; clone_size: .; v_call: TRBV6-4; d_call: TRBD2; j_call: TRBJ2-3
cdr3_nt: TGTGCCAGCAGCGATAGAGGGGGGCCGAACACTGAAGCTTTCTTT; cdr3_aa: CASSDRGGPNTEAFF; clone_size: few; v_call: TRBV7-8; d_call: .; j_call: TRBJ1-1
cdr3_nt: TGTGCCAGCAGTTACGGAGCTAGCGGGGTGGAAGAGCAGTTCTTC; cdr3_aa: CASSYGASGVEEQFF; clone_size: .; v_call: TRBV6-5; d_call: TRBD2; j_call: TRBJ2-1
cdr3_nt: TGTGCCAGCAAAATCGGACAGGGTTTAGGAAACACCATATATTTT; cdr3_aa: CASKIGQGLGNTIYF; clone_size: .; v_call: TRBV7-9; d_call: TRBD1; j_call: TRBJ1-3
cdr3_nt: TGTGCCGGGGGGGCTCGGTTAGATCAAGAAGCTTTCTTT; cdr3_aa: CAGGARLDQEAFF; clone_size: .; v_call: TRBV10-3; d_call: .; j_call: TRBJ1-1
cdr3_nt: TGTGCCATTCAGCAATCAGGGCCCGGGGAGCTGTTTTTT; cdr3_aa: CAIQQSGPGELFF; clone_size: medium-sized; v_call: TRBV6-1; d_call: .; j_call: TRBJ2-2
cdr3_nt: TGTGCCTGGACCTCGGACGCTTTGGGCACCATATATTTT; cdr3_aa: CAWTSDALGTIYF; clone_size: .; v_call: TRBV30; d_call: .; j_call: TRBJ1-3
cdr3_nt: TGTGCCAGCACCGGGGGGGCTTTGAACACTGAAGCTTTCTTT; cdr3_aa: CASTGGALNTEAFF; clone_size: .; v_call: TRBV28; d_call: .; j_call: TRBJ1-1
cdr3_nt: TGTGCCAGCAGCCATGGGGTGAACACTGAAGCTTTCTTT; cdr3_aa: CASSHGVNTEAFF; clone_size: .; v_call: TRBV7-8; d_call: .; j_call: TRBJ1-1
cdr3_nt: TGTGCCAGTAGTATAGCGGGGGGGAGCCTGGCCCCCAGGACCGGGGAGCTGTTTTTT; cdr3_aa: CASSIAGGSLAPRTGELFF; clone_size: .; v_call: TRBV19; d_call: TRBD2; j_call: TRBJ2-2
cdr3_nt: TGCGCCAGCAGCGGGGACAGACAAGAGACCCAGTACTTC; cdr3_aa: CASSGDRQETQYF; clone_size: .; v_call: TRBV5-1; d_call: TRBD1; j_call: TRBJ2-5
cdr3_nt: TGTGCCAGCAGAGGGGGGGGTCCTAGCACAGATACGCAGTATTTT; cdr3_aa: CASRGGGPSTDTQYF; clone_size: .; v_call: TRBV7-8; d_call: .; j_call: TRBJ2-3
cdr3_nt: TGTGCCAGCAGCTTCGGACTAGCGGAAAACAATGAGCAGTTCTTC; cdr3_aa: CASSFGLAENNEQFF; clone_size: .; v_call: TRBV7-9; d_call: TRBD2; j_call: TRBJ2-1
cdr3_nt: TGTGCCAGCAGCTGGGGAGGAGGGGGCACAGATACGCAGTATTTT; cdr3_aa: CASSWGGGGTDTQYF; clone_size: .; v_call: TRBV7-9; d_call: .; j_call: TRBJ2-3
cdr3_nt: TGTGCCAGCAGCTTGGCAGATACGCAGTATTTT; cdr3_aa: CASSLADTQYF; clone_size: .; v_call: TRBV7-3; d_call: .; j_call: TRBJ2-3
cdr3_nt: TGCGCCAGCAGCTCGTATGGGGGGAGCAATCAGCCCCAGCATTTT; cdr3_aa: CASSSYGGSNQPQHF; clone_size: .; v_call: TRBV5-1; d_call: .; j_call: TRBJ1-5
cdr3_nt: TGTGCCAGCAGCCGGACTAGCGGGGGATATCACACAGATACGCAGTATTTT; cdr3_aa: CASSRTSGGYHTDTQYF; clone_size: .; v_call: TRBV7-2; d_call: TRBD2; j_call: TRBJ2-3
cdr3_nt: TGTGCCAGCAGCTTGAACAGGAATGAGCAGTTCTTC; cdr3_aa: CASSLNRNEQFF; clone_size: once; v_call: TRBV11-2; d_call: .; j_call: TRBJ2-1
cdr3_nt: TGTGCCAGTAGCCCTGGGACCGCGAGCAATCAGCCCCAGCATTTT; cdr3_aa: CASSPGTASNQPQHF; clone_size: .; v_call: TRBV19; d_call: .; j_call: TRBJ1-5
cdr3_nt: TGTGCCAGCAGTTCACGGGGGTTTCGCGATGAGCAGTTCTTC; cdr3_aa: CASSSRGFRDEQFF; clone_size: .; v_call: TRBV2; d_call: .; j_call: TRBJ2-1
cdr3_nt: TGTGCCAGCAGCTTAATCAGCGGGGCCACAGATACGCAGTATTTT; cdr3_aa: CASSLISGATDTQYF; clone_size: few; v_call: TRBV7-2; d_call: TRBD2; j_call: TRBJ2-3
cdr3_nt: TGCGCCAGCAGCTCGATCGGATTAGCAGATACGCAGTATTTT; cdr3_aa: CASSSIGLADTQYF; clone_size: .; v_call: TRBV5-1; d_call: .; j_call: TRBJ2-3
cdr3_nt: TGTGCTAGTGGCCTTGTATTACCCCAATTAAAGGGGAAAGGGTATGGCTACACCTTC; cdr3_aa: CASGLVLPQLKGKGYGYTF; clone_size: .; v_call: TRBV12-5; d_call: .; j_call: TRBJ1-2
cdr3_nt: TGTGCCAGCAGCTTCCGAGCCTCTGGAAACACCATATATTTT; cdr3_aa: CASSFRASGNTIYF; clone_size: .; v_call: TRBV7-8; d_call: .; j_call: TRBJ1-3
cdr3_nt: TGTGCCAGCAGCCCCCCCGAGGATACGCAGTATTTT; cdr3_aa: CASSPPEDTQYF; clone_size: .; v_call: TRBV11-3; d_call: .; j_call: TRBJ2-3
cdr3_nt: TGTGCCAGCAGCGTAGGTACCGGGGGGGCCCCCGGGGGCCAGTACTTC; cdr3_aa: CASSVGTGGAPGGQYF; clone_size: .; v_call: TRBV9; d_call: TRBD2; j_call: TRBJ2-5